This is a list of T cell receptor beta chains from one sample in a study of blood T cells in healthy people across ages. TCRdb itself ran the 5' RACE reads through MiXCR, one entry per CDR3 protein. Here the sample spans 1.5 million to 1.9 million distinct CDR3 sequences, 42% being singletons. The sequencing sample was made of blood. The receptors were gathered from a woman between 18 and 29 years old in good health. The CDR3 runs from the conserved cysteine through the conserved F or W. Fields, in order: D gene, V gene, clone size, J gene, CDR3 protein, CDR3 DNA. D genes are given only for firm matches. Rows give clone size only sometimes, using once, few, many, or a class for an expanded clone.

d_call: TRBD1; v_call: TRBV10-3; clone_size: -; j_call: TRBJ2-1; cdr3_aa: CAITEQGANEQFF; cdr3_nt: TGTGCCATCACCGAACAGGGGGCTAATGAGCAGTTCTTC
d_call: TRBD2; v_call: TRBV12-3/TRBV12-4; clone_size: -; j_call: TRBJ2-1; cdr3_aa: CASTTLAGYNEQFF; cdr3_nt: TGTGCCAGCACCACACTAGCGGGATACAATGAGCAGTTCTTC
d_call: -; v_call: TRBV4-3; clone_size: -; j_call: TRBJ2-7; cdr3_aa: CASSQDFSSTSYNEQYF; cdr3_nt: TGCGCCAGCAGCCAAGATTTTAGCAGCACCTCCTACAATGAGCAGTACTTC
d_call: TRBD2; v_call: TRBV4-3; clone_size: few; j_call: TRBJ2-3; cdr3_aa: CASSHSPSGSFPDTQYF; cdr3_nt: TGCGCCAGCAGCCACTCTCCTAGCGGGAGTTTCCCAGATACGCAGTATTTT
d_call: TRBD1; v_call: TRBV10-3; clone_size: -; j_call: TRBJ1-1; cdr3_aa: CVISGGQDPNTEAFF; cdr3_nt: TGTGTCATCAGTGGGGGACAGGACCCAAACACTGAAGCTTTCTTT
d_call: TRBD1; v_call: TRBV5-1; clone_size: once; j_call: TRBJ2-7; cdr3_aa: CASSLRDRGMYEQYF; cdr3_nt: TGCGCCAGCAGCTTACGGGACAGGGGGATGTACGAGCAGTACTTC
d_call: TRBD1; v_call: TRBV20-1; clone_size: -; j_call: TRBJ2-5; cdr3_aa: CSAQDTGGTETQYF; cdr3_nt: TGCAGTGCTCAGGACACAGGGGGAACAGAGACCCAGTACTTC
d_call: -; v_call: TRBV20-1; clone_size: few; j_call: TRBJ1-1; cdr3_aa: CSARSDAYTEAFF; cdr3_nt: TGCAGTGCTAGATCGGACGCCTACACTGAAGCTTTCTTT
d_call: -; v_call: TRBV24-1; clone_size: few; j_call: TRBJ2-1; cdr3_aa: CATSPSEGRGVCEQFF; cdr3_nt: TGTGCCACCAGCCCTTCAGAGGGCAGGGGGGTCTGTGAGCAGTTCTTC
d_call: TRBD1; v_call: TRBV6-2/TRBV6-3; clone_size: -; j_call: TRBJ2-3; cdr3_aa: CASSYSTFGTGKTDTQYF; cdr3_nt: TGTGCCAGCAGTTACTCGACTTTCGGGACAGGGAAGACAGATACGCAGTATTTT
d_call: -; v_call: TRBV12-3/TRBV12-4; clone_size: -; j_call: TRBJ2-3; cdr3_aa: CASRRQTHGTDTQYF; cdr3_nt: TGTGCCAGCAGACGTCAGACGCACGGCACAGATACGCAGTATTTT
d_call: TRBD2; v_call: TRBV11-2; clone_size: few; j_call: TRBJ2-1; cdr3_aa: CASRFMTSGYNEQFF; cdr3_nt: TGTGCCAGCAGGTTCATGACTAGCGGTTACAATGAGCAGTTCTTC
d_call: -; v_call: TRBV5-1; clone_size: -; j_call: TRBJ2-3; cdr3_aa: CASSSELGADTQYF; cdr3_nt: TGCGCCAGCAGCTCGGAGCTAGGAGCAGATACGCAGTATTTT
d_call: -; v_call: TRBV11-2; clone_size: -; j_call: TRBJ2-2; cdr3_aa: CASSSRSGTQNTGELFF; cdr3_nt: TGTGCCAGCAGTTCACGGTCCGGGACACAGAACACCGGGGAGCTGTTTTTT
d_call: -; v_call: TRBV18; clone_size: -; j_call: TRBJ2-5; cdr3_aa: CASSPRGALEATQYF; cdr3_nt: TGTGCCAGCTCACCACGGGGGGCTCTAGAGGCGACCCAGTACTTC
d_call: TRBD2; v_call: TRBV7-2; clone_size: -; j_call: TRBJ2-1; cdr3_aa: CASSLVPAGAGEQFF; cdr3_nt: TGTGCCAGCAGCTTAGTGCCAGCGGGAGCTGGTGAGCAGTTCTTC
d_call: -; v_call: TRBV29-1; clone_size: -; j_call: TRBJ1-1; cdr3_aa: CSVRSGMSVTEAFF; cdr3_nt: TGCAGCGTTCGATCCGGCATGAGTGTCACTGAAGCTTTCTTT
d_call: -; v_call: TRBV12-3/TRBV12-4; clone_size: -; j_call: TRBJ2-5; cdr3_aa: CASSLRELGQYF; cdr3_nt: TGTGCCAGCAGTTTACGCGAATTGGGACAGTACTTC
d_call: -; v_call: TRBV4-1; clone_size: -; j_call: TRBJ2-6; cdr3_aa: CASQPIGQKSSGANVLTF; cdr3_nt: TGCGCCAGTCAGCCAATCGGGCAGAAATCCTCTGGGGCCAACGTCCTGACTTTC
d_call: -; v_call: TRBV27; clone_size: -; j_call: TRBJ2-4; cdr3_aa: CASSHSRREAKNIQYF; cdr3_nt: TGTGCCAGCAGCCATTCCCGCAGGGAGGCCAAAAACATTCAGTACTTC
d_call: -; v_call: TRBV29-1; clone_size: -; j_call: TRBJ2-5; cdr3_aa: CSVDQRTIQETQYF; cdr3_nt: TGCAGCGTTGACCAGCGGACTATACAAGAGACCCAGTACTTC
d_call: -; v_call: TRBV4-3; clone_size: -; j_call: TRBJ2-5; cdr3_aa: CASGQVPHISNNEQYF; cdr3_nt: TGCGCCAGCGGCCAAGTACCGCACATTTCAAACAATGAGCAGTACTTC
d_call: -; v_call: TRBV20-1; clone_size: many; j_call: TRBJ2-3; cdr3_aa: CSARPSTDTQYF; cdr3_nt: TGCAGTGCTAGACCCAGCACAGATACGCAGTATTTT
d_call: -; v_call: TRBV20-1; clone_size: -; j_call: TRBJ2-4; cdr3_aa: CSATPQNYLGEQYF; cdr3_nt: TGCAGTGCTACACCACAGAACTACCTGGGGGAGCAGTACTTC
d_call: -; v_call: TRBV7-2; clone_size: -; j_call: TRBJ2-1; cdr3_aa: CASVRDRKYNEQFF; cdr3_nt: TGTGCCAGCGTACGAGACAGGAAGTACAATGAGCAGTTCTTC
d_call: TRBD1; v_call: TRBV10-3; clone_size: -; j_call: TRBJ2-7; cdr3_aa: CASRGTGQSYEQYF; cdr3_nt: TGTGCCTCCAGGGGGACAGGACAGTCCTACGAGCAGTACTTC
d_call: -; v_call: TRBV20-1; clone_size: -; j_call: TRBJ1-2; cdr3_aa: CSARRGVSYGYTF; cdr3_nt: TGCAGTGCCCGACGGGGTGTCAGCTATGGCTACACCTTC
d_call: TRBD1; v_call: TRBV20-1; clone_size: few; j_call: TRBJ2-1; cdr3_aa: CSADRDRGNNEQFF; cdr3_nt: TGCAGTGCTGACCGGGACAGGGGTAACAATGAGCAGTTCTTC
d_call: -; v_call: TRBV27; clone_size: -; j_call: TRBJ2-3; cdr3_aa: CASSPDLLSTTDTQYF; cdr3_nt: TGTGCCAGCAGTCCGGACCTACTGTCGACCACAGATACGCAGTATTTT
d_call: -; v_call: TRBV20-1; clone_size: -; j_call: TRBJ1-2; cdr3_aa: CSARPGNPYGYTF; cdr3_nt: TGCAGTGCCCGTCCGGGGAATCCCTATGGCTACACCTTC
d_call: -; v_call: TRBV6-1; clone_size: -; j_call: TRBJ1-6; cdr3_aa: CASSDLRQMGSPPHF; cdr3_nt: TGTGCCAGCAGTGATTTAAGGCAGATGGGTTCACCCCCCCACTTT
d_call: TRBD2; v_call: TRBV11-2; clone_size: -; j_call: TRBJ2-1; cdr3_aa: CASSLRLARTSSSVHTSSYNEQFF; cdr3_nt: TGTGCCAGCAGCCTACGACTAGCGCGCACCTCCTCCTCTGTCCACACCTCCTCCTACAATGAGCAGTTCTTC
d_call: TRBD2; v_call: TRBV11-2; clone_size: -; j_call: TRBJ2-7; cdr3_aa: CASSLSTSAYYEQYF; cdr3_nt: TGTGCCAGCAGCTTGTCGACTAGCGCCTACTACGAGCAGTACTTC
d_call: TRBD2; v_call: TRBV28; clone_size: -; j_call: TRBJ2-1; cdr3_aa: CASLSGTFHNEQFF; cdr3_nt: TGTGCCAGCCTTAGCGGGACTTTCCACAATGAGCAGTTCTTC
d_call: -; v_call: TRBV12-3/TRBV12-4; clone_size: -; j_call: TRBJ2-7; cdr3_aa: CASSFLADAYEQYF; cdr3_nt: TGTGCCAGCAGTTTCCTAGCAGACGCCTACGAGCAGTACTTC
d_call: -; v_call: TRBV20-1; clone_size: -; j_call: TRBJ1-5; cdr3_aa: CSARDGANSNQPQHF; cdr3_nt: TGCAGTGCTAGAGATGGGGCAAATAGCAATCAGCCCCAGCATTTT
d_call: TRBD1; v_call: TRBV5-1; clone_size: -; j_call: TRBJ1-1; cdr3_aa: CASSTVGTGTTEAFF; cdr3_nt: TGCGCCAGCAGCACAGTAGGGACAGGGACCACTGAAGCTTTCTTT
d_call: -; v_call: TRBV2; clone_size: few; j_call: TRBJ2-7; cdr3_aa: CASRWQSYEQYF; cdr3_nt: TGTGCCAGCAGGTGGCAGTCCTACGAGCAGTACTTC
d_call: -; v_call: TRBV30; clone_size: -; j_call: TRBJ2-3; cdr3_aa: CAWSVGQDTQYF; cdr3_nt: TGTGCCTGGAGTGTAGGTCAGGATACGCAGTATTTT
d_call: -; v_call: TRBV29-1; clone_size: -; j_call: TRBJ2-5; cdr3_aa: CSVVANQETQYF; cdr3_nt: TGCAGCGTTGTGGCAAACCAAGAGACCCAGTACTTC
d_call: -; v_call: TRBV4-1; clone_size: few; j_call: TRBJ2-7; cdr3_aa: CASSPFEGSYEQYF; cdr3_nt: TGCGCCAGCAGCCCGTTTGAGGGCTCCTACGAGCAGTACTTC
d_call: -; v_call: TRBV5-1; clone_size: -; j_call: TRBJ2-7; cdr3_aa: CASSGGQGPYEQYF; cdr3_nt: TGTGCCAGCAGCGGGGGACAGGGACCCTACGAGCAGTACTTC
d_call: -; v_call: TRBV5-1; clone_size: -; j_call: TRBJ2-2; cdr3_aa: CASSLEGEYTGELFF; cdr3_nt: TGCGCCAGCAGCTTGGAGGGGGAGTACACCGGGGAGCTGTTTTTT
d_call: TRBD1; v_call: TRBV4-1; clone_size: many; j_call: TRBJ1-2; cdr3_aa: CASSHSTGNYGYTF; cdr3_nt: TGCGCCAGCAGCCACTCGACAGGGAACTATGGCTACACCTTC
d_call: -; v_call: TRBV7-9; clone_size: -; j_call: TRBJ2-3; cdr3_aa: CASSIYSSTDTQYF; cdr3_nt: TGTGCCAGCAGCATCTATTCTAGCACAGATACGCAGTATTTT
d_call: -; v_call: TRBV7-6; clone_size: -; j_call: TRBJ1-1; cdr3_aa: CASSLVPTNTEAFF; cdr3_nt: TGTGCCAGCAGCTTAGTACCCACGAACACTGAAGCTTTCTTT
d_call: -; v_call: TRBV29-1; clone_size: few; j_call: TRBJ2-7; cdr3_aa: CSVAGQKPPGEQYF; cdr3_nt: TGCAGCGTTGCCGGACAGAAACCACCTGGCGAGCAGTACTTC
d_call: -; v_call: TRBV4-3; clone_size: -; j_call: TRBJ2-3; cdr3_aa: CASSEDVGTQYF; cdr3_nt: TGCGCCAGCAGCGAGGACGTTGGGACGCAGTATTTT
d_call: TRBD2; v_call: TRBV20-1; clone_size: -; j_call: TRBJ2-1; cdr3_aa: CSARGPSSGSSYNEQFF; cdr3_nt: TGCAGTGCTAGAGGCCCCTCTAGCGGGAGCTCCTACAATGAGCAGTTCTTC
d_call: TRBD2; v_call: TRBV6-2/TRBV6-3; clone_size: few; j_call: TRBJ2-1; cdr3_aa: CASSLAGGGIEQFF; cdr3_nt: TGTGCCAGCAGTCTAGCGGGAGGGGGTATCGAGCAGTTCTTC
d_call: TRBD1; v_call: TRBV5-1; clone_size: -; j_call: TRBJ1-2; cdr3_aa: CASSVEQGAVGGYTF; cdr3_nt: TGCGCCAGCAGCGTGGAACAGGGGGCTGTAGGTGGCTACACCTTC
d_call: -; v_call: TRBV9; clone_size: once; j_call: TRBJ2-3; cdr3_aa: CASSVSWSTDTQYF; cdr3_nt: TGTGCCAGCAGCGTATCTTGGTCCACAGATACGCAGTATTTT
d_call: -; v_call: TRBV20-1; clone_size: -; j_call: TRBJ2-1; cdr3_aa: CSAREGAVNSYNEQFF; cdr3_nt: TGCAGTGCTAGGGAGGGGGCGGTAAACTCCTACAATGAGCAGTTCTTC
d_call: -; v_call: TRBV11-2; clone_size: -; j_call: TRBJ1-4; cdr3_aa: CASSSGTRVMAGNEKLFF; cdr3_nt: TGTGCCAGCAGCTCCGGGACACGAGTCATGGCAGGGAATGAAAAACTGTTTTTT
d_call: TRBD1; v_call: TRBV9; clone_size: -; j_call: TRBJ1-2; cdr3_aa: CASSITGGSNYGYTF; cdr3_nt: TGTGCCAGCAGCATAACAGGGGGCTCTAACTATGGCTACACCTTC